These 11 T cell receptor beta chains originate from one sample sequenced in a study of T cell changes during pregnancy in multiple sclerosis. Clones were sequenced by immunoSEQ multiplex PCR, and TCRdb holds only the in-frame ones, with some missing. Found here are around 50,000 clones, about 90% of them singletons; the top ten hold approximately 0.64%. The sample was CD4+ T cells from peripheral blood mononuclear cells, taken after pregnancy. All receptors derive from a female donor with multiple sclerosis, enrolled in a pregnancy study.

The chain joins TRBV5-6 to TRBJ2-3; D might be TRBD2 (5 bases). V was pared by 0 bases and J by 2 bases, with 10 bases between. Germline CDR1 is SGHDT and CDR2 is YYEEEE. The CDR3 is made up of 15 amino acids. CDR3 region: CASSLGTDFTDTQYF. In nucleotides, the CDR3 is TGTGCCAGCAGCTTGGGTACGGACTTCACAGATACGCAGTATTTT.

This clone showed up just once. The J gene is TRBJ1-4, the V gene TRBV19; D perhaps matches TRBD1 (5 bases). In germline, CDR1 is LNHDA, CDR2 SQIVND (reference sequence). Trimming removed 6 bases from V and 7 bases from J, with 6 bases in between. This CDR3 is built from 11 residues. The CDR3, as DNA: TGTGCCAGTAGGGGGGGTGAAAAACTGTTTTTT. Its translation is CASRGGEKLFF. The entire variable domain, with the rest obtained from reference TRBV19 and TRBJ1-4, is as follows: DGGITQSPKYLFRKEGQNVTLSCEQNLNHDAMYWYRQDPGQGLRLIYYSQIVNDFQKGDIAEGYSVSREKKESFPLTVTSAQKNPTAFYLCASRGGEKLFFGSGTQLSVL.

The J gene is TRBJ1-1, the V gene TRBV7-9, with 10 bases matching TRBD1. In germline, CDR1 is SEHNR, CDR2 FQNEAQ (reference sequence). The CDR3 is 14 amino acids. The ends lost 4 bases at V and 5 bases at J; junction bases unmatched: 4. The CDR3 here is CASSSTGGRTEAFF. The CDR3 DNA is TGTGCCAGCAGCTCGACAGGGGGCAGGACTGAAGCTTTCTTT.

V and J are TRBV19 and TRBJ1-6, with 8 bases fitting TRBD1. Trimming cost V 5 bases and J 7 bases; bases outside gene matches: 7. The CDR3 has 15 amino acids. From germline, CDR1 is LNHDA and CDR2 SQIVND (reference sequence). The CDR3: CASSVRQGLNSPLHF. CDR3 DNA sequence: TGTGCCAGTAGTGTTCGACAGGGGTTGAATTCACCCCTCCACTTT.

The V gene is TRBV4-3, the J gene TRBJ2-3; possible D gene TRBD1, 5 bases. This CDR3 is 16 amino acids long. CDR1 is LGHNA, CDR2 YSLEER, per germline. Trimming removed 0 bases at V and 3 bases at J, with 13 bases between. DNA of the CDR3: TGCGCCAGCAGCCAAGATAGCAGGGCTTGGACAGATACGCAGTATTTT. Translating it yields CASSQDSRAWTDTQYF.

The chain carries TRBV6-5 and TRBJ1-2; TRBD1 agrees at 7 bases. Germline V gives CDR1 MNHEY, CDR2 SVGAGI. The length of the CDR3 is 14 residues. Unmatched junction bases numbered 12, after V lost 6 bases and J lost 8 bases. The CDR3, as DNA: TGTGCCAGCAGCCGCCCCTCGGCAGGGGGAGGCTACACCTTC. It is translated as CASSRPSAGGGYTF.

This chain uses TRBV4-3 with TRBJ1-2, with 9 bases aligning to TRBD1. Per the germline V gene, CDR1 is LGHNA and CDR2 is YSLEER. Germline trimming cut 0 bases from V and 5 bases from J; bases unmatched to any gene: 4. This CDR3 comprises 15 residues. The CDR3 region is CASSQDGTGRYGYTF. The CDR3 region has the DNA TGCGCCAGCAGCCAAGACGGGACAGGGCGGTATGGCTACACCTTC.

This chain uses TRBV7-2 with TRBJ1-3, with 8 bases fitting TRBD1. Trimming took 2 bases from V and 4 from J; bases not matched to a gene: 1. This CDR3 spans 14 amino acids. Germline CDR1 and CDR2: SGHTA and FQGNSA. The CDR3 bases are TGTGCCAGCAGCTTAACAGGGGGGGGAAACACCATATATTTT. As protein: CASSLTGGGNTIYF. Based on the CDR3 plus reference TRBV7-2 and TRBJ1-3, the full variable domain is GAGVSQSPSNKVTEKGKDVELRCDPISGHTALYWYRQSLGQGLEFLIYFQGNSAPDKSGLPSDRFSAERTGGSVSTLTIQRTQQEDSAVYLCASSLTGGGNTIYFGEGSWLTVV.

The chain links TRBV7-2 to TRBJ1-5, with D tentatively TRBD1 (6 bases). Trimming left V 2 bases short and J 4 bases short, with 12 bases between. The CDR3 consists of 15 residues. The V gene's germline CDR1 is SGHTA and CDR2 FQGNSA. The CDR3 nucleotides read TGTGCCAGCAGCTTATTTCAGGGGCCTAATCAGCCCCAGCATTTT. It translates to CASSLFQGPNQPQHF.

V gene TRBV18 combines with J gene TRBJ2-7, with no clear D. The CDR3 totals 14 residues. The germline V gene encodes CDR1 KGHSH and CDR2 LQKENI. Trimming removed 2 bases at V and 8 bases at J, with 16 bases between. The CDR3 here is CASSPTQEKSKQYF. The CDR3, as DNA: TGTGCCAGCTCACCAACCCAAGAAAAAAGCAAGCAGTACTTC.

This sequence joins TRBV14 and TRBJ1-1, with TRBD1 as a possible D gene (5 bases). Between the trimmed V and J ends, which lost 0 bases and 4 bases, there was a span of 15 bases. The CDR3 is 16 residues long. CDR1 is SGHDN, CDR2 FVKESK, per germline. Here the CDR3 reads CASSQEWRGSITEAFF. The CDR3 DNA reads TGTGCCAGCAGCCAAGAATGGAGGGGCTCGATCACTGAAGCTTTCTTT.